This TCR beta chain was observed in a study of T cells in Graves' hyperthyroidism and ophthalmopathy. Per the germline V gene, CDR1 is SGHDT and CDR2 is YYEEEE. The CDR3 runs 14 residues. V was cut by 2 bases and J by 4 bases, with 12 bases left in between. From RNA transcripts, TCR beta CDR3 regions were amplified. When the TCR CDR3 underwent first-round RT-PCR, the HTBI primer set was used. A single record per CDR3 protein comes from TCRdb applying MiXCR to the multiplex PCR reads. Of 600,000 to 900,000 distinct CDR3 sequences listed, about 15% were seen once; the top ten hold roughly 8%. This clonotype was counted only a few times. Its cognate antigen is unknown. Study observations and caveats: The model forecast ophthalmopathy, anticipating it by a median approximately 6.1 months before onset.

The J gene is TRBJ1-1, the V gene TRBV5-6; the D gene is possibly TRBD1 (5 bases). The sequence came from a man between 18 and 29 years old with Graves' hyperthyroidism. The source material was blood. The CDR3 protein is CASSLFGGVTEAFF. CDR3 bases: TGTGCCAGCAGCTTATTCGGGGGAGTCACTGAAGCTTTCTTT.